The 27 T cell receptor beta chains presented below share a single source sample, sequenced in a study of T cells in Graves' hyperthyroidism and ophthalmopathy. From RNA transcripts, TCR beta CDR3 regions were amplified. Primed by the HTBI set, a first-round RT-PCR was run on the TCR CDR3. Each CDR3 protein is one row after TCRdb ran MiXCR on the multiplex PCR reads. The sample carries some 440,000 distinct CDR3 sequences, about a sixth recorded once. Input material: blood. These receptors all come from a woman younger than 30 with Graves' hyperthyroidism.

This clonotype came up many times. CDR3 region: CASTPVGGRTGELFF. The CDR3 DNA is TGTGCCAGCACCCCAGTGGGCGGGAGAACCGGGGAGCTGTTTTTT. The genes are TRBV7-2 and TRBJ2-2; 7 bases are a match to TRBD2. V lost 7 bases to trimming and J lost 5 bases; unmatched junction nucleotides: 10. This CDR3 comprises 15 residues. Germline V gene data show CDR1 as SGHTA and CDR2 as FQGNSA.

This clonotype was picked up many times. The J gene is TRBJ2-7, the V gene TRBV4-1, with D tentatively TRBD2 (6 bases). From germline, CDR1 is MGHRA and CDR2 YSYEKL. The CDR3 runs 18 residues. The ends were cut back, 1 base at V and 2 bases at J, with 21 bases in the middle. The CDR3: CASSQVGFTDAGPYEQYF. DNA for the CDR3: TGCGCCAGCAGCCAAGTGGGTTTCACGGACGCGGGGCCCTACGAGCAGTACTTC.

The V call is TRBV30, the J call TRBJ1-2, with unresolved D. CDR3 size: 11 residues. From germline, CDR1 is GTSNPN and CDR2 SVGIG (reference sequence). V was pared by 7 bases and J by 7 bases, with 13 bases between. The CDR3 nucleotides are TGTGCCTCGACCGGGATGGGTGGCTACACCTTC. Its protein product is CASTGMGGYTF.

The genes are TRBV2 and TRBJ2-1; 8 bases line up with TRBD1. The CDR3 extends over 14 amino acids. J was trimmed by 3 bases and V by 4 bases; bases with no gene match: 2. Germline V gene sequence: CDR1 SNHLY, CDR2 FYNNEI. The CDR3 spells CASSGTGNYNEQFF. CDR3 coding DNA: TGTGCCAGCAGTGGGACAGGGAACTACAATGAGCAGTTCTTC.

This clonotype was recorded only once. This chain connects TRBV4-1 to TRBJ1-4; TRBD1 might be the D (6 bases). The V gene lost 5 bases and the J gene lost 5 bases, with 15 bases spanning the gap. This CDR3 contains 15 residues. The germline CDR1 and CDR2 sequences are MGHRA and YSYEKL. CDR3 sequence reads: CASSDRTRGNEKLFF. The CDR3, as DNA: TGCGCCAGCAGCGATAGGACCAGGGGAAATGAAAAACTGTTTTTT.

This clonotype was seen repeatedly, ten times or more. The CDR3 protein is CASSFLYEQYF. CDR3 DNA sequence: TGTGCCAGCAGTTTCCTATACGAGCAGTACTTC. This chain uses TRBV12-3 or TRBV12-4 with TRBJ2-7, with D unclear. This CDR3 is 11 amino acids long. The ends were cut back, 3 bases at V and 4 bases at J, with 4 bases in the middle.

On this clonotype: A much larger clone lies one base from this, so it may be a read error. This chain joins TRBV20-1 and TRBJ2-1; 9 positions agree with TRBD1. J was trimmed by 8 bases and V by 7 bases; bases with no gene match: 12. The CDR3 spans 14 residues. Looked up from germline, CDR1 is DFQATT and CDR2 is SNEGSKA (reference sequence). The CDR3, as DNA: TGCAGTGTAGTGGCCGGGACAGGGTCTTATGAGCAGTTCTTC. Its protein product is CSVVAGTGSYEQFF.

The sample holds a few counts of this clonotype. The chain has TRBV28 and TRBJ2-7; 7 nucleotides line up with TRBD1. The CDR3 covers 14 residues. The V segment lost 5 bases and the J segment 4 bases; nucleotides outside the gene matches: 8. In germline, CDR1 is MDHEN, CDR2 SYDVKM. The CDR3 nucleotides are TGTGCCAGCAGTAGAATAGGGGACAGTTACGAGCAGTACTTC. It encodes CASSRIGDSYEQYF.

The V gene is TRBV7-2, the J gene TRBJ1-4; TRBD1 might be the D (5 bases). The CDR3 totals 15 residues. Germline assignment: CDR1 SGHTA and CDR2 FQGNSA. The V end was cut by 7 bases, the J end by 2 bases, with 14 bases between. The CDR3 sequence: CASTTGGTTNEKLFF. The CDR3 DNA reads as TGTGCCAGCACGACGGGCGGGACCACTAATGAAAAACTGTTTTTT.

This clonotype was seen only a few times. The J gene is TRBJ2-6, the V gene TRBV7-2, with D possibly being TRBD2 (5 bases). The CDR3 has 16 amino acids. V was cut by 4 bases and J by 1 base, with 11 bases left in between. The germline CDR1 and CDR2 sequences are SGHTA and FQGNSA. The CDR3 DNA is TGTGCCAGCAGCTCCGAGGGATCGTCTGGGGCCAACGTCCTGACTTTC. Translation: CASSSEGSSGANVLTF. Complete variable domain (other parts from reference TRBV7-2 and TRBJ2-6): GAGVSQSPSNKVTEKGKDVELRCDPISGHTALYWYRQSLGQGLEFLIYFQGNSAPDKSGLPSDRFSAERTGGSVSTLTIQRTQQEDSAVYLCASSSEGSSGANVLTFGAGSRLTVL.

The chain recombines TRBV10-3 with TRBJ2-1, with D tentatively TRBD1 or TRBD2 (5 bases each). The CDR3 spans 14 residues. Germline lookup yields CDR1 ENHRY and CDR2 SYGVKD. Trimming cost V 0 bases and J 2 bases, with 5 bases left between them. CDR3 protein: CAISESGAYNEQFF. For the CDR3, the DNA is TGTGCCATCAGTGAGTCGGGGGCCTACAATGAGCAGTTCTTC.

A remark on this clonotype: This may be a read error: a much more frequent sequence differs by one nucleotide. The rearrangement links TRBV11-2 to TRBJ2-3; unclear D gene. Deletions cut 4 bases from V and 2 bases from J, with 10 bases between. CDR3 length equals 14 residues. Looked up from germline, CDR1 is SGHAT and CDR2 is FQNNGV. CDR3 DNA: TGTGCCAGCAGCTCCTTCGCGGCCACAGATACGCAGTATTTT. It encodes CASSSFAATDTQYF. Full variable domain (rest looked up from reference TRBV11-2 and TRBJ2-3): EAGVAQSPRYKIIEKRQSVAFWCNPISGHATLYWYQQILGQGPKLLIQFQNNGVVDDSQLPKDRFSAERLKGVDSTLKIQPAKLEDSAVYLCASSSFAATDTQYFGPGTRLTVL.

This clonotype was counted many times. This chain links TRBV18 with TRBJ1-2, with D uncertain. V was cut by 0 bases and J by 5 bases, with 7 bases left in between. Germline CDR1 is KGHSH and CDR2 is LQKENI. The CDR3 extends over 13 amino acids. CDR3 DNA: TGTGCCAGCTCACCACCCGGTCCGTATGGCTACACCTTC. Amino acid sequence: CASSPPGPYGYTF.

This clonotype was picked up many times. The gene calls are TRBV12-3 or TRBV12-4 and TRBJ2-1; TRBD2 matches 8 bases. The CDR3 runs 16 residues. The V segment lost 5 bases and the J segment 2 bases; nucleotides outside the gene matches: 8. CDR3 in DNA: TGTGCCAGCAGTCGATCGGGGGGGCTCACCTACAATGAGCAGTTCTTC. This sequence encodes CASSRSGGLTYNEQFF.

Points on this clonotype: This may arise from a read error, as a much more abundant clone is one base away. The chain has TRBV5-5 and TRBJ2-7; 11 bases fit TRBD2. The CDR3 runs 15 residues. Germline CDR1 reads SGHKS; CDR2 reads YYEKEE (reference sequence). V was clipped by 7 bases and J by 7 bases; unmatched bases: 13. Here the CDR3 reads CASGNLAGGVGEQYF. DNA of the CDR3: TGTGCCAGCGGTAATCTAGCGGGAGGAGTTGGAGAGCAGTACTTC.

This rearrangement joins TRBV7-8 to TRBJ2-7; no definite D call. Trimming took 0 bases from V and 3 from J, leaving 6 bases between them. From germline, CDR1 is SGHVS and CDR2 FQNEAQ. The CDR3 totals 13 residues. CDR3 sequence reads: CASSLARIYEQYF. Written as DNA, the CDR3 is TGTGCCAGCAGCTTAGCCAGAATCTACGAGCAGTACTTC.

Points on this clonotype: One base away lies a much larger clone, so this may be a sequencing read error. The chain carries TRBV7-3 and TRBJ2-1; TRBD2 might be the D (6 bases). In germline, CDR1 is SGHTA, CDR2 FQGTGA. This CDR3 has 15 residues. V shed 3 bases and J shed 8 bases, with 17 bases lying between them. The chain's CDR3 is CASSLGPPGDDEQFF. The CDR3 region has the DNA TGTGCCAGCAGCTTGGGCCCTCCGGGAGACGATGAGCAGTTCTTC. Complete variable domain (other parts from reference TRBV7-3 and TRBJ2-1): GAGVSQTPSNKVTEKGKYVELRCDPISGHTALYWYRQSLGQGPEFLIYFQGTGAADDSGLPNDRFFAVRPEGSVSTLKIQRTERGDSAVYLCASSLGPPGDDEQFFGPGTRLTVL.

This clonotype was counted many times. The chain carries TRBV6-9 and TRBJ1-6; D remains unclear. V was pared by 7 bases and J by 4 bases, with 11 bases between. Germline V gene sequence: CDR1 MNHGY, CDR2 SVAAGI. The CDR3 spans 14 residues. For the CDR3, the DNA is TGTGCCAGCACAGCCGGGGTATATAATTCACCCCTCCACTTT. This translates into CASTAGVYNSPLHF.

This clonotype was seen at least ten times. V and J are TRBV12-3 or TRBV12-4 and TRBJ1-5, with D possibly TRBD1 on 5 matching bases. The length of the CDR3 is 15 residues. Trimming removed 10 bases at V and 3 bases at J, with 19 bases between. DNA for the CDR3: TGTGCCATCTCCAATTCCCGAGGGGCCAATCAGCCCCAGCATTTT. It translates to CAISNSRGANQPQHF.

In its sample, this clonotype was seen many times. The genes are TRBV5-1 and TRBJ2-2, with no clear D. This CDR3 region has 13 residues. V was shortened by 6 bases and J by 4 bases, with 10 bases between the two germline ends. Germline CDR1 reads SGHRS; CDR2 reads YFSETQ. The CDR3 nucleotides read TGCGCCAGCACCTTCGTAGTCACCGGGGAGCTGTTTTTT. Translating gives CASTFVVTGELFF.

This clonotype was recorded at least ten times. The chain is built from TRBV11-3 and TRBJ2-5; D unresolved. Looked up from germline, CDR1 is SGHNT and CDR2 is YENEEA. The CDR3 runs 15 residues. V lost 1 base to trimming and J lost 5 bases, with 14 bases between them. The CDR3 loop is CASSLARPGEETQYF. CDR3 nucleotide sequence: TGTGCCAGCAGCTTAGCCAGGCCCGGCGAGGAGACCCAGTACTTC.

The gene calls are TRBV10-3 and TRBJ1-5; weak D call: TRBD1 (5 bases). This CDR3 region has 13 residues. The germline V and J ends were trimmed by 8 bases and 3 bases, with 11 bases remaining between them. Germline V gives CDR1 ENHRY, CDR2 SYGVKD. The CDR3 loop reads CAIGEGINQPQHF. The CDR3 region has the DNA TGTGCCATCGGGGAGGGGATCAATCAGCCCCAGCATTTT.

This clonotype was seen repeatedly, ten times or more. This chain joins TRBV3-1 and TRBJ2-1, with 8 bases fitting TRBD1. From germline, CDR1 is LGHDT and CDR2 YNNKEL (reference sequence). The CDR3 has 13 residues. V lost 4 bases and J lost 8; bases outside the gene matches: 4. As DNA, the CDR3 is TGTGCCAGCAGCCCTGGACAGGGCCATGAGCAGTTCTTC. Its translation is CASSPGQGHEQFF.

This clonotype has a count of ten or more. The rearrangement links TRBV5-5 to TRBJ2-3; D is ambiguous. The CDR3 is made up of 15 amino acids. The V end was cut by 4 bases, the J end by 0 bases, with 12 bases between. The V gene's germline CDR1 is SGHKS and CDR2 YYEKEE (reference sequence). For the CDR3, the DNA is TGTGCCAGCAGCCCTAAAACCTACAGCACAGATACGCAGTATTTT. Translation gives CASSPKTYSTDTQYF. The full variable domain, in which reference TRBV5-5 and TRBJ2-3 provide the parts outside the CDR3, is DAGVTQSPTHLIKTRGQQVTLRCSPISGHKSVSWYQQVLGQGPQFIFQYYEKEERGRGNFPDRFSARQFPNYSSELNVNALLLGDSALYLCASSPKTYSTDTQYFGPGTRLTVL.

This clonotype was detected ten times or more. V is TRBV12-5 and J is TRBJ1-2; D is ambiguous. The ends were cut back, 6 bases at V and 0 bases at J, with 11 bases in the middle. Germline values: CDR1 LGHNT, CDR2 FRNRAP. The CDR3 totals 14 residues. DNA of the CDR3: TGTGCTAGTGGCGCCACCCCGGCTAACTATGGCTACACCTTC. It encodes CASGATPANYGYTF. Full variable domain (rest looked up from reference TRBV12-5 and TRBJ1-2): DARVTQTPRHKVTEMGQEVTMRCQPILGHNTVFWYRQTMMQGLELLAYFRNRAPLDDSGMPKDRFSAEMPDATLATLKIQPSEPRDSAVYFCASGATPANYGYTFGSGTRLTVV.

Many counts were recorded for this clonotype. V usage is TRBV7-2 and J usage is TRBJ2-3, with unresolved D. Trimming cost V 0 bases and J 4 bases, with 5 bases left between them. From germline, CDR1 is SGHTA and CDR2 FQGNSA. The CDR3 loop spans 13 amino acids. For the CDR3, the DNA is TGTGCCAGCAGCTTAGCATTCTCAGATACGCAGTATTTT. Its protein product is CASSLAFSDTQYF. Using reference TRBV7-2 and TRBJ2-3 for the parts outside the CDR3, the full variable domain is GAGVSQSPSNKVTEKGKDVELRCDPISGHTALYWYRQSLGQGLEFLIYFQGNSAPDKSGLPSDRFSAERTGGSVSTLTIQRTQQEDSAVYLCASSLAFSDTQYFGPGTRLTVL.

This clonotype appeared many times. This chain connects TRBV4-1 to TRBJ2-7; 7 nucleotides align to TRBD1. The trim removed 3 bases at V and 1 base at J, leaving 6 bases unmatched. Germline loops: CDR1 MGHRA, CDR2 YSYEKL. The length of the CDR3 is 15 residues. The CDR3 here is CASSHPGTASYEQYF. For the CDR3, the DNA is TGCGCCAGCAGCCATCCCGGGACAGCTTCCTACGAGCAGTACTTC.